The text below deals with one T cell receptor (beta chain). The data derive from a study of blood T cell repertoires in COVID-19. Here immunoSEQ multiplex PCR was the method, and the copy in TCRdb shows in-frame clones only, minus some. The top ten clones hold less than 9.5% of a sample with roughly 200,000 clones, approximately 78% of them seen once. Germline V CDR1 and CDR2: MDHEN, SYDVKM. The CDR3 is 11 amino acids. J was trimmed by 7 bases and V by 6 bases; bases with no gene match: 2. This chain links TRBV28 with TRBJ1-2; 7 bases fit TRBD1. The source of this sequence is a woman of 80 years or more with COVID-19, enrolled during active disease. Sequenced input: peripheral blood. The CDR3 loop reads CASRTGFGYTF. CDR3 bases: TGTGCCAGCAGGACAGGGTTTGGCTACACCTTC.